This T cell receptor (beta chain) was captured by sequencing in a study of blood T cell repertoires in COVID-19. About the research overall: Specimens from acute and convalescent COVID-19 originated in the United States, Italy and Spain. PBMCs, B-cell-depleted T cells, or T cells provided the cDNA or gDNA that made up the material.

The table came from immunoSEQ multiplex PCR; TCRdb's copy has only in-frame clones and leaves some out. The data hold roughly 150,000 clones, with approximately 80% observed a single time. This receptor was identified in a man aged 60-69 years with acute or convalescent COVID-19. Sequenced: peripheral blood.

CDR3 in amino acids: CAITKDTANYGYTF. As DNA, the CDR3 is TGTGCCATCACGAAGGACACAGCTAACTATGGCTACACCTTC. The chain has TRBV7-2 and TRBJ1-2; TRBD1 is a possible D gene (5 bases). The V and J ends lost 10 bases and 0 bases respectively, with 15 bases between them. This CDR3 has 14 residues. Germline V gives CDR1 SGHTA, CDR2 FQGNSA.